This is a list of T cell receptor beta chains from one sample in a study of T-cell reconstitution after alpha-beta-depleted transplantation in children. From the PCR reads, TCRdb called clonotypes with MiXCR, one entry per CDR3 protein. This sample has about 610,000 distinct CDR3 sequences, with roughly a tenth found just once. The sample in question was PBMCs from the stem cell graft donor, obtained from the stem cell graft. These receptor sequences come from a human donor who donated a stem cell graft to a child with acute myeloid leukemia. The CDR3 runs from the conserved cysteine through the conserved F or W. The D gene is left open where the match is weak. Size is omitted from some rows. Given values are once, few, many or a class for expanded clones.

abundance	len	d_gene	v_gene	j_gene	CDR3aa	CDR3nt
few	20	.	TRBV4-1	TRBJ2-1	CASSQVKGVFSGPTYNEQFF	TGCGCCAGCAGCCAAGTGAAGGGGGTTTTTTCAGGGCCAACCTACAATGAGCAGTTCTTC
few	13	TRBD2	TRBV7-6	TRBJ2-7	CASSYLAGNEQYF	TGTGCCAGCAGCTACTTAGCGGGAAACGAGCAGTACTTC
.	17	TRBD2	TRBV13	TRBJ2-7	CASSSRLPSGTSYEQYF	TGTGCCAGCAGCTCGAGGCTGCCTAGCGGGACCTCCTACGAGCAGTACTTC
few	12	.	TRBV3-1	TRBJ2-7	CASSDRTGTSYF	TGTGCCAGCAGCGACCGGACGGGGACTTCGTACTTC
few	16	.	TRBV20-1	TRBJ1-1	CSARDPAGISFTEAFF	TGCAGTGCTAGAGACCCCGCAGGGATTAGTTTCACTGAAGCTTTCTTT
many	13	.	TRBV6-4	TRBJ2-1	CASSDFGGGEQFF	TGTGCCAGCAGTGACTTTGGGGGAGGAGAGCAGTTCTTC
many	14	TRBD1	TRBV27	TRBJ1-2	CASRTHQGAHGYTF	TGTGCCAGCAGGACACATCAGGGGGCGCACGGCTACACCTTC
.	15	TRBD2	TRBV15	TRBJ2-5	CATSRDLSGKETQYF	TGTGCCACCAGCAGAGATCTGAGCGGGAAAGAGACCCAGTACTTC
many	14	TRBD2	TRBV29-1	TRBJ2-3	CSVGLAGRTDTQYF	TGCAGCGTTGGGTTAGCGGGAAGAACAGATACGCAGTATTTT
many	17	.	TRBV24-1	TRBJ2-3	CATSGYGDGSRADTQYF	TGTGCCACCAGTGGGTATGGTGACGGGAGTCGGGCAGATACGCAGTATTTT
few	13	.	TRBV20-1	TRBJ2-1	CSAPRTLYNEQFF	TGCAGTGCTCCAAGAACCCTCTACAATGAGCAGTTCTTC
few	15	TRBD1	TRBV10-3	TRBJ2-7	CAISESGQGWHEQYF	TGTGCCATCAGTGAGTCCGGACAGGGCTGGCACGAGCAGTACTTC
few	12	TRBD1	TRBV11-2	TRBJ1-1	CASSEQGQGAFF	TGTGCCAGCAGCGAACAGGGGCAGGGGGCTTTCTTT
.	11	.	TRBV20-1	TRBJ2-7	CSAIEAYEQYF	TGCAGCGCAATAGAGGCCTACGAGCAGTACTTC
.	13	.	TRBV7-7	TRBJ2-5	CASRPFVRENQYF	TGTGCTAGCAGGCCCTTTGTTCGGGAGAACCAGTACTTC
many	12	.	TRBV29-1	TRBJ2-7	CSTRAANYEQYF	TGCAGCACCCGGGCCGCGAACTACGAGCAGTACTTC
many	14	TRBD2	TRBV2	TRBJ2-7	CASSLLAGGYEQYF	TGTGCCAGCAGTCTTCTAGCGGGAGGCTACGAGCAGTACTTC
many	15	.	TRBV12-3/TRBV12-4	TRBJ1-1	CASSSGGRLNTEAFF	TGTGCCAGCAGTTCGGGGGGGCGGTTGAACACTGAAGCTTTCTTT